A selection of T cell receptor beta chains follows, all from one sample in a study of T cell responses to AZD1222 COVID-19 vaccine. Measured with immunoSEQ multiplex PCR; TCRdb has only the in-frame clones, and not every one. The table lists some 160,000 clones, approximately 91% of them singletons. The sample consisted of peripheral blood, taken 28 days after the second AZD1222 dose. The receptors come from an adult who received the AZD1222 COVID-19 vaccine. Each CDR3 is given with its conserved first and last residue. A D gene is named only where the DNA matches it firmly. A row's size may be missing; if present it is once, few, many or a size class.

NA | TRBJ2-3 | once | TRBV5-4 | CASSFSGLTQYF | TGTGCCAGCAGCTTCTCGGGACTTACGCAGTATTTT
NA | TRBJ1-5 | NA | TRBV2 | CASRGLTNSNQPQHF | TGTGCCAGCAGAGGGCTCACGAATAGCAATCAGCCCCAGCATTTT
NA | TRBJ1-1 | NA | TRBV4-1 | CASSHPGRDTEAFF | TGCGCCAGCAGCCACCCCGGGAGGGACACTGAAGCTTTCTTT
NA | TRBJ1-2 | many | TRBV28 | CASRDRAKDGYTF | TGTGCCAGCAGAGATAGGGCCAAGGATGGCTACACCTTC
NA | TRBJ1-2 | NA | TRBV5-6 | CASSLGGDSGYTF | TGTGCCAGCAGCTTGGGGGGTGATTCTGGCTACACCTTC
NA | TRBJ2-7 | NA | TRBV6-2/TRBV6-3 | CASSHRAGTGDYEQYF | TGTGCCAGCAGCCATAGGGCCGGGACGGGGGACTACGAGCAGTACTTC
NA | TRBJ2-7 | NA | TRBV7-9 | CASSLSGVKTYEQYF | TGTGCCAGCAGCTTATCAGGGGTCAAGACCTACGAGCAGTACTTC
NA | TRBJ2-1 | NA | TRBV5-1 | CASRNNLGPYNEQFF | TGCGCCAGCAGGAATAACCTCGGCCCTTACAATGAGCAGTTCTTC
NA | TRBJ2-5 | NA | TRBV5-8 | CASSFGPKTQYF | TGTGCCAGCAGCTTCGGGCCAAAGACCCAGTACTTC
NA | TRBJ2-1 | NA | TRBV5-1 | CASSLLGGSFNEQFF | TGCGCCAGCAGCTTGTTAGGTGGGAGTTTCAATGAGCAGTTCTTC
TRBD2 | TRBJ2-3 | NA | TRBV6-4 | CASSESGGSTDTQYF | TGTGCCAGCAGTGAGAGCGGGGGAAGCACAGATACGCAGTATTTT
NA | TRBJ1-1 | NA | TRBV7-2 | CASSSEGLDGTEAFF | TGTGCCAGCAGCTCAGAGGGTTTGGACGGCACTGAAGCTTTCTTT
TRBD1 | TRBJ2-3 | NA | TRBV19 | CASSARQGTVLSTDTQYF | TGTGCCAGTAGTGCGAGACAGGGGACCGTACTTAGCACAGATACGCAGTATTTT
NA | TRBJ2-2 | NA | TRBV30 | CAWGETGELFF | TGTGCCTGGGGTGAGACCGGGGAGCTGTTTTTT
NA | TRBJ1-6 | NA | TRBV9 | CASSASGGSNSPLHF | TGTGCCAGCAGCGCCTCGGGGGGTTCGAATTCACCCCTCCACTTT
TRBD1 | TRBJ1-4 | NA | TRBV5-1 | CASSVRGNEKLFF | TGCGCCAGCAGCGTCAGGGGGAATGAAAAACTGTTTTTT
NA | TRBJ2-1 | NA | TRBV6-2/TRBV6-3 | CASSYGVAEWDEQFF | TGTGCCAGCAGTTACGGGGTAGCGGAGTGGGATGAGCAGTTCTTC
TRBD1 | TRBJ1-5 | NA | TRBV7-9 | CASSLVTGVRNQPQHF | TGTGCCAGCAGCTTAGTAACAGGGGTGCGCAATCAGCCCCAGCATTTT
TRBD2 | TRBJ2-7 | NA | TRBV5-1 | CASSRGLAGLYEQYF | TGCGCCAGCAGCCGCGGACTAGCGGGACTATACGAGCAGTACTTC
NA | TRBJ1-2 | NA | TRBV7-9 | CASSEVGGVSYGYTF | TGTGCCAGCAGCGAAGTTGGGGGCGTGAGCTATGGCTACACCTTC
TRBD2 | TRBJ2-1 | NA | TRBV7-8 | CASSPNTGLGSYNEQFF | TGTGCCAGCAGCCCGAATACGGGACTAGGCTCCTACAATGAGCAGTTCTTC
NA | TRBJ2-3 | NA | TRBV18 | CASSPGFDTQYF | TGTGCCAGCTCACCCGGGTTTGATACGCAGTATTTT
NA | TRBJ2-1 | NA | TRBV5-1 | CASSPRADPAYNEQFF | TGCGCCAGCAGCCCCAGGGCCGACCCGGCCTACAATGAGCAGTTCTTC
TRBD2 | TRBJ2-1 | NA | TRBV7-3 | CASSSTSGRVNEQFF | TGTGCCAGCAGCTCCACTAGCGGGAGGGTCAATGAGCAGTTCTTC
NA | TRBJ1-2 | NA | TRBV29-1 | CSVEAGGYGYTF | TGCAGCGTTGAGGCCGGGGGATATGGCTACACCTTC
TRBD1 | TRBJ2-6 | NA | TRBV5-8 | CASSTGTGGISGANVLTF | TGTGCCAGCTCTACCGGGACAGGGGGTATCTCTGGGGCCAACGTCCTGACTTTC
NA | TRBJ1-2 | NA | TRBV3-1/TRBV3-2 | CASSQGDYGYTF | TGTGCCAGCAGCCAGGGGGACTATGGCTACACCTTC
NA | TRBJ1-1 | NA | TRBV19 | CASSIQSSTEAFF | TGTGCCAGTAGTATTCAGTCGAGCACTGAAGCTTTCTTT
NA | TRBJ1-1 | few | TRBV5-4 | CASSLWVSKAEAFF | TGTGCCAGCAGCTTGTGGGTGTCCAAGGCTGAAGCTTTCTTT
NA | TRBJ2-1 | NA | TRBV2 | CASSDHGGPSYGEQFF | TGTGCCAGCAGTGATCACGGGGGCCCCTCCTACGGTGAGCAGTTCTTC
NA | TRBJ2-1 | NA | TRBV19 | CASSSSLTYNEQFF | TGTGCCAGTAGTAGCTCTCTCACCTACAATGAGCAGTTCTTC
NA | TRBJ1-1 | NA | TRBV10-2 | CASSESVGYGEAFF | TGCGCCAGCAGTGAGTCGGTCGGATATGGTGAAGCTTTCTTT
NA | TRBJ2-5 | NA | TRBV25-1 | CASSDNRVPETQYF | TGTGCCAGCAGTGATAACAGGGTCCCAGAGACCCAGTACTTC
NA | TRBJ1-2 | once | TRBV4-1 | CASSQVLKRGDGYTF | TGCGCCAGCAGCCAAGTTCTGAAAAGGGGGGATGGCTACACCTTC
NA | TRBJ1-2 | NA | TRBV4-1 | CASSQDPTGFYGYTF | TGCGCCAGCAGCCAAGATCCTACAGGGTTCTATGGCTACACCTTC
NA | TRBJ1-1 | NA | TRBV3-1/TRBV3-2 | CASSQGPNTEAFF | TGTGCCAGCAGCCAGGGGCCCAACACTGAAGCTTTCTTT